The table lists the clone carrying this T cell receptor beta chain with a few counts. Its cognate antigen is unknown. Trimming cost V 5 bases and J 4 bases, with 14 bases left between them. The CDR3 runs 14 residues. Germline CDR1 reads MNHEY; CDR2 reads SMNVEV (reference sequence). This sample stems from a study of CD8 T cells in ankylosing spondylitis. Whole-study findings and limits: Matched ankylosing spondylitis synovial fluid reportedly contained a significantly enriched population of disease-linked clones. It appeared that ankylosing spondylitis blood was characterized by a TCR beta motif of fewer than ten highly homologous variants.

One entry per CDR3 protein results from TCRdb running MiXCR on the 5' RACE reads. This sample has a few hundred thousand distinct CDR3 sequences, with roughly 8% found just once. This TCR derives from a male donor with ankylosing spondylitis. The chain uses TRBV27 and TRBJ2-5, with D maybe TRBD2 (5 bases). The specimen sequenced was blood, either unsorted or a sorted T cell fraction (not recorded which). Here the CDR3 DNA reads TGTGCCAGCAGTCTAAGAGGGCTAGCAGAGACCCAGTACTTC. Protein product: CASSLRGLAETQYF.